The entry below describes one TCR beta chain. Its cognate antigen has yet to be identified. No base qualities exist here, and no much larger clone lies one base off it. The CDR3 numbers 15 residues from cysteine through phenylalanine. Only the CDR3 part of the read is kept: 45 bases, read in frame from the first base. CDR1 is given as SEHNR and CDR2 as FQNEAQ, both from the germline V gene (reference sequence). V and J are truncated by 1 base and 3 bases respectively, leaving an intervening sequence of 13 bases. The library came from the immunoSEQ multiplex PCR assay. Concerning the study's data processing: A statistical classification framework was developed to diagnose cytomegalovirus status using the catalog of TCR beta chain sequences. As stored in TCRdb, this immuneACCESS dataset retains in-frame rearrangements with V and J assigned. A fraction of the clones does not appear; measured against another copy, unresolved V genes explain less than half of the discrepancy, and the remainder lacks a known reason. Clone size and V and J calls were adopted from that table, with D and trimming inferred from the DNA. The sample table records more than 60,000 clones; approximately 96% of these occur just once. The ten largest clones capture over 3.5% of the sample.

The sample is drawn from a study of cytomegalovirus exposure and HLA in healthy donors (dated by TCRdb to 2016 to 2017). For context, the study as a whole: The 666 repertoires of the first cohort and the 120 validation repertoires were produced on the same platform, according to a later analysis. The aim of the study was to test whether cataloging public T cell receptors could identify signatures of past pathogen exposure. In addition to the first cohort of approximately 670 subjects, a separate validation cohort of 120 different subjects was used. High-throughput TCR immunosequencing, statistical association of individual TCRs with disease status, and machine learning were combined to predict cytomegalovirus infection status.

Results the study describes overall, beyond this receptor: A total of about 180 TCR beta chains were listed by the study as associated with cytomegalovirus. In vitro tests confirmed that three of the cytomegalovirus-associated TCR beta chains recognize cytomegalovirus antigens. A later analysis had no HLA typing for the validation cohort, so co-occurrence there was scored across all 130 or so repertoires. Of the cluster scores, approximately 95% were above 0 in a later analysis, which found that TCRs clustered in the first cohort also tended to co-occur in the approximately 110 validation repertoires. The authors suggested that the approach could potentially be generalized to other disease states and immunological phenotypes. Most TCR sequences were seen in very few donors, while some public TCRs were found in many individuals. The classifier was reported to diagnose cytomegalovirus status with high specificity and sensitivity in both the original and validation cohorts.

The donors belonged to the validation cohort of 120 subjects, which was separate from the approximately 680-subject first cohort. The sequenced sample consisted of PBMCs. The source of this sequence is a woman younger than 30 in good health and CMV-seropositive. This chain joins TRBV7-9 to TRBJ2-7; TRBD1 could be the D gene, as 5 bases match. The bases are TGTGCCAGCAGCTTAGTACAGGAGTGGAACTACGAGCAGTACTTC. It specifies CASSLVQEWNYEQYF.